The clone carrying this T cell receptor (beta chain) was detected only a few times. How the authors handled the data: Estimated nucleated cell counts came from reference gene primer amplification. Data came from immunoSEQ multiplex PCR; TCRdb stores just in-frame clones and leaves some out. That table supplies the V and J calls and clone size; D and trimming were determined from the DNA. This table holds around 280,000 clones, roughly 90% found once. This sample is drawn from a study of blood T cell repertoires in COVID-19. Whole-study context: Nucleic acid was either cDNA or gDNA, and it came from T cells, B-cell-depleted T cells, or PBMCs.

Seattle participants joined during active infection and were tracked over time. The germline V gene has CDR1 SGDLS and CDR2 YYNGEE. The V and J ends lost 0 bases and 1 base respectively, with 10 bases between them. The CDR3 runs 15 residues. Sequencing was done on a sample of peripheral blood. This sequence was found in a woman under 40 with COVID-19, enrolled during active disease. This chain uses TRBV9 with TRBJ2-5; possible D gene TRBD2, 6 bases. The CDR3 region is CASSVGISGQETQYF. CDR3 DNA: TGTGCCAGCAGCGTAGGGATTAGCGGCCAAGAGACCCAGTACTTC.